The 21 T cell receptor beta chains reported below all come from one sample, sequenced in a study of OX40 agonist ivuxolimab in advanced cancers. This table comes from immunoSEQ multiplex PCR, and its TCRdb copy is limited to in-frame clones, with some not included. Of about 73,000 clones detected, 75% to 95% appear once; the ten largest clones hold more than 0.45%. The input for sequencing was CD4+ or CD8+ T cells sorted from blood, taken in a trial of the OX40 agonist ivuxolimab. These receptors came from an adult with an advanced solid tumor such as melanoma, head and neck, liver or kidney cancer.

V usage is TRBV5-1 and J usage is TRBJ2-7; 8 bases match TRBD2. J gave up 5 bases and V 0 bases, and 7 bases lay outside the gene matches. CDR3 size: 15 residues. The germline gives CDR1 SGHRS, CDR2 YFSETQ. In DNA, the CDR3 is TGCGCCAGCAGCTTGGTACTAGCGGACCTCGACGAGCAGTACTTC. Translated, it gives CASSLVLADLDEQYF.

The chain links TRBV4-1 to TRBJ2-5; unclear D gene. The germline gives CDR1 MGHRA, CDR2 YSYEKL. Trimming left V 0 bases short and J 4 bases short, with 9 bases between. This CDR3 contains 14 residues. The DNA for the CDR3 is TGCGCCAGCAGCCAAGAGGCCCGGGCAGAGACCCAGTACTTC. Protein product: CASSQEARAETQYF.

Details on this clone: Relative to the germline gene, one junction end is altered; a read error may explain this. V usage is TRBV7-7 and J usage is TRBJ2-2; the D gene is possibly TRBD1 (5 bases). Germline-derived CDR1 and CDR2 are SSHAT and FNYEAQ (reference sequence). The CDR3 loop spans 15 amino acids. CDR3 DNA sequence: TGTGCTAGCAGCTCAAGGGCCATAGGGGCCGGGGAGCTGTTTTTT. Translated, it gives CASSSRAIGAGELFF.

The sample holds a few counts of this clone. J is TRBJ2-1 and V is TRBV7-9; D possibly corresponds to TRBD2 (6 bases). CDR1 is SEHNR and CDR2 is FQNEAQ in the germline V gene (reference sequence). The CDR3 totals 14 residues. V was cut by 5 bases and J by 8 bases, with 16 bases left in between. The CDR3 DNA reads TGTGCCAGCAGCCCAAGGGACTCAAGGGATGAGCAGTTCTTC. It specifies CASSPRDSRDEQFF.

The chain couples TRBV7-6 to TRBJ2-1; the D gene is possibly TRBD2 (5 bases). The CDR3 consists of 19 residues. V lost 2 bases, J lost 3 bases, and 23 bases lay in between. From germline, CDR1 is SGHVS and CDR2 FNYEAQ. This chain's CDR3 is CASSLTPGAVGSGYNEQFF. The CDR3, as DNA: TGTGCCAGCAGCTTAACGCCCGGAGCTGTTGGAAGCGGCTACAATGAGCAGTTCTTC.

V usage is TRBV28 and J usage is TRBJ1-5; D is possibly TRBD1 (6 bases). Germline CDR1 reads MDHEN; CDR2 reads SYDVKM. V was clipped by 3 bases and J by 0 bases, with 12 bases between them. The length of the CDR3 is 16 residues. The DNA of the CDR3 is TGTGCCAGCAGTTTTTTCGGACAGTATAGCAATCAGCCCCAGCATTTT. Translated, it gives CASSFFGQYSNQPQHF.

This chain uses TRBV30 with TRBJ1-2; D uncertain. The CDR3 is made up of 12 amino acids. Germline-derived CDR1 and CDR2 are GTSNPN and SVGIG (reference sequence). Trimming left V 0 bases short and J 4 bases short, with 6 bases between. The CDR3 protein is CAWSVVGYGYTF. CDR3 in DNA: TGTGCCTGGAGTGTAGTCGGCTATGGCTACACCTTC.

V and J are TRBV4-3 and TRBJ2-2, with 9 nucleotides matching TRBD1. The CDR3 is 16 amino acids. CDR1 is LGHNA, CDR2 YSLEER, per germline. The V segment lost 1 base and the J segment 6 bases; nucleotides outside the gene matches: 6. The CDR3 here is CASSQVGTGRSGELFF. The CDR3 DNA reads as TGCGCCAGCAGCCAAGTCGGGACAGGGAGGTCCGGGGAGCTGTTTTTT.

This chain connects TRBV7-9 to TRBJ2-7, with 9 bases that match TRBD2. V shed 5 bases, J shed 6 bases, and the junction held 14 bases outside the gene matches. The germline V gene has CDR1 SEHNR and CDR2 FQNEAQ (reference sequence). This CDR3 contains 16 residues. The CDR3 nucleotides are TGTGCCAGCAGCCCCCGACTAGCGGAGGGGTGGAGCGAGCAGTACTTC. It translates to CASSPRLAEGWSEQYF.

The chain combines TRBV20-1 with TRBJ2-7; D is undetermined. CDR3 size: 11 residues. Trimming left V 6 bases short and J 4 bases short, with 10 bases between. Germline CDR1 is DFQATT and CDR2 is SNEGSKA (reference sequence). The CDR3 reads CSAVGGYEQYF. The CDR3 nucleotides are TGCAGTGCCGTCGGTGGGTACGAGCAGTACTTC.

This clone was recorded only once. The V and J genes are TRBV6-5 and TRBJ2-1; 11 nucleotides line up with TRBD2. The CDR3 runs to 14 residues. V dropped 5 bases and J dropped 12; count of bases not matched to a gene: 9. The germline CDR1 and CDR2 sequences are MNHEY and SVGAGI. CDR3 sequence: CASSPTSGSLWQFF. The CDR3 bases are TGTGCCAGCAGTCCAACTAGCGGGAGTCTGTGGCAGTTCTTC.

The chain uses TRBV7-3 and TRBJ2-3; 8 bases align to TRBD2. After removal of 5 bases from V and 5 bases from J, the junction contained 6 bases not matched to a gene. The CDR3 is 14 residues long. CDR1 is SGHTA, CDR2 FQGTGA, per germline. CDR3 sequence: CASSPGRAVDTQYF. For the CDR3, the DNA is TGTGCCAGCAGCCCCGGGAGGGCTGTAGATACGCAGTATTTT. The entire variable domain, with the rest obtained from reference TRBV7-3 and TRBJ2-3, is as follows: GAGVSQTPSNKVTEKGKYVELRCDPISGHTALYWYRQSLGQGPEFLIYFQGTGAADDSGLPNDRFFAVRPEGSVSTLKIQRTERGDSAVYLCASSPGRAVDTQYFGPGTRLTVL.

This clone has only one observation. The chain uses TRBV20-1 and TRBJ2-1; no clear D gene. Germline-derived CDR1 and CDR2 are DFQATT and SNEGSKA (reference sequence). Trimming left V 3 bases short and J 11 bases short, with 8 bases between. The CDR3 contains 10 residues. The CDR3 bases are TGCAGTGCTAGTGGTCTGAAGCAGTTCTTC. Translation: CSASGLKQFF.

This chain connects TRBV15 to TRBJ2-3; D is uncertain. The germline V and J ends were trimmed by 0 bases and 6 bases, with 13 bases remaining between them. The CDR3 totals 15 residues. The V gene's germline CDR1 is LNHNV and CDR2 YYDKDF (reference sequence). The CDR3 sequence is CATSRDDGEGDTQYF. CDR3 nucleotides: TGTGCCACCAGCAGAGATGATGGGGAAGGGGATACGCAGTATTTT.

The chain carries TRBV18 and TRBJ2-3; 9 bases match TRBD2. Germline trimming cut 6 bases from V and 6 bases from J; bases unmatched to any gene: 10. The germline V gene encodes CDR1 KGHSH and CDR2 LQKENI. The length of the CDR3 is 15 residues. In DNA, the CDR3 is TGTGCCAGCTCTCCCCGGGTAGCGGGAGTTGATACGCAGTATTTT. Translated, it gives CASSPRVAGVDTQYF. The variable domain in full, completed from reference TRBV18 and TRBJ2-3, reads NAGVMQNPRHLVRRRGQEARLRCSPMKGHSHVYWYRQLPEEGLKFMVYLQKENIIDESGMPKERFSAEFPKEGPSILRIQQVVRGDSAAYFCASSPRVAGVDTQYFGPGTRLTVL.

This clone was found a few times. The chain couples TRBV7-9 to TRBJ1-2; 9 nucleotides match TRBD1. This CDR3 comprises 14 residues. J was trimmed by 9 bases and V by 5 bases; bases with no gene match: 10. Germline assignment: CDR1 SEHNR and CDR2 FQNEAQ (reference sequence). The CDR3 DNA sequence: TGTGCCAGCAGCCTGATAAGGACAGGGGACAGCTACACCTTC. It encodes CASSLIRTGDSYTF. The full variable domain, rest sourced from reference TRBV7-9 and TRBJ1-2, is DTGVSQNPRHKITKRGQNVTFRCDPISEHNRLYWYRQTLGQGPEFLTYFQNEAQLEKSRLLSDRFSAERPKGSFSTLEIQRTEQGDSAMYLCASSLIRTGDSYTFGSGTRLTVV.

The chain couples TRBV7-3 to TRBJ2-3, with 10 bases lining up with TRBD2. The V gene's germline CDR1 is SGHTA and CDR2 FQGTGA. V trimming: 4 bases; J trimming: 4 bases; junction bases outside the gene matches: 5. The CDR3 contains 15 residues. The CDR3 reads CASSSTSGWADTQYF. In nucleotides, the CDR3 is TGTGCCAGCAGCTCGACTAGCGGGTGGGCAGATACGCAGTATTTT.

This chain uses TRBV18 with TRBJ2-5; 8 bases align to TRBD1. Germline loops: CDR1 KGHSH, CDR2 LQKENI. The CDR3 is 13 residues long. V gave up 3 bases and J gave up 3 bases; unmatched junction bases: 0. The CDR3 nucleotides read TGTGCCAGCTCACCGGGACAGGAAGAGACCCAGTACTTC. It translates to CASSPGQEETQYF.

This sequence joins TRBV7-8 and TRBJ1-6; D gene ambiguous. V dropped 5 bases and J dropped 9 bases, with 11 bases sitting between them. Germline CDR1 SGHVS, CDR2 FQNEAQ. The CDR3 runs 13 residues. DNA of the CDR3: TGTGCCAGCAGCCAGTTAACGAGTTCACCCCTCCACTTT. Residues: CASSQLTSSPLHF.

The CDR3 spells CASSLVRERVYEQFF. The CDR3, as DNA: TGTGCCAGCAGCTTAGTGCGGGAGAGGGTGTATGAGCAGTTCTTC. The chain links TRBV7-6 to TRBJ2-1, with TRBD2 matching 7 bases. There are 15 residues in the CDR3. Looked up from germline, CDR1 is SGHVS and CDR2 is FNYEAQ. With 1 base clipped from V and 8 bases from J, the junction kept 8 bases outside the gene matches.

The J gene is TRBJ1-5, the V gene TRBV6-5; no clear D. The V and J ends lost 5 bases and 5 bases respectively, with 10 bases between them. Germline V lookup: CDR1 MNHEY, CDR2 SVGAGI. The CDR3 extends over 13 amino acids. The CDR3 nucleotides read TGTGCCAGCAGTGATCTCAGTGATCAGCCCCAGCATTTT. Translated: CASSDLSDQPQHF.